The 19 T cell receptor beta chains below were found in one sample sequenced in a study of Tregs in tolerant kidney transplant recipients. The assay was immunoSEQ multiplex PCR, and TCRdb's table has in-frame clones only and misses some. Here the sample spans tens of thousands of clones, roughly 92% being singletons. Specimen: CD8+ T cells from blood. The source is a human donor in good health.

The V call is TRBV6-6, the J call TRBJ1-2; D not resolved. Germline-derived CDR1 and CDR2 are MNHNY and SVGAGI (reference sequence). V lost 8 bases and J lost 6, with 16 bases in between. The CDR3 has 13 amino acids. The CDR3 DNA is TGTGCCAGCTCTTACGGGGAATTTAATGGCTACACCTTC. Encoded protein: CASSYGEFNGYTF.

The V gene is TRBV9, the J gene TRBJ2-5; D assignment may be TRBD1 or TRBD2 (5 bases each). The V end lost 4 bases, the J end lost 0 bases, and 13 bases lay between the germline ends. This CDR3 has 15 amino acids. The germline gives CDR1 SGDLS, CDR2 YYNGEE. Here the CDR3 DNA reads TGTGCCAGCAGCCGGGCGTGGGGGTACCAAGAGACCCAGTACTTC. It specifies CASSRAWGYQETQYF.

The chain joins TRBV19 to TRBJ1-5, with D maybe TRBD1 (6 bases). Germline CDR1 is LNHDA and CDR2 is SQIVND (reference sequence). V lost 5 bases and J lost 3, with 14 bases in between. This CDR3 has 15 amino acids. The CDR3 sequence: CASSPVDSFNQPQHF. In DNA, the CDR3 is TGTGCCAGTAGTCCCGTGGACAGTTTCAATCAGCCCCAGCATTTT. Using reference TRBV19 and TRBJ1-5 for the parts outside the CDR3, the full variable domain is DGGITQSPKYLFRKEGQNVTLSCEQNLNHDAMYWYRQDPGQGLRLIYYSQIVNDFQKGDIAEGYSVSREKKESFPLTVTSAQKNPTAFYLCASSPVDSFNQPQHFGDGTRLSIL.

The J gene is TRBJ2-7, the V gene TRBV6-5; TRBD2 aligns across 9 bases. Unmatched junction bases numbered 5, after V lost 3 bases and J lost 2 bases. This CDR3 is 15 amino acids long. The germline V gene has CDR1 MNHEY and CDR2 SVGAGI. CDR3: CASSYRASGTYEQYF. The CDR3 DNA follows: TGTGCCAGCAGTTATCGGGCTAGCGGGACCTACGAGCAGTACTTC.

This clone came up a few times. The chain couples TRBV29-1 to TRBJ2-1, with 13 bases that match TRBD2. The germline CDR1 and CDR2 sequences are SQVTM and ANQGSEA. The CDR3 is made up of 17 amino acids. With 7 bases clipped from V and 1 base from J, the junction kept 10 bases outside the gene matches. CDR3 DNA sequence: TGCAGCGCGACCGGGACTAGCGGGATATTATCCTACAATGAGCAGTTCTTC. It translates to CSATGTSGILSYNEQFF.

The CDR3 bases are TGTGCCAGCAGCGTAGCTCTGAGTTACGAGCAGTACTTC. As protein: CASSVALSYEQYF. The rearrangement joins TRBV9 to TRBJ2-7; D remains ambiguous. CDR3 length equals 13 residues. V lost 0 bases and J lost 4, with 8 bases in between. Germline CDR1 reads SGDLS; CDR2 reads YYNGEE.

The chain carries TRBV4-2 and TRBJ1-2; D call uncertain. The CDR3 length is 14 residues. Germline CDR1 LGHNA, CDR2 YNFKEQ. Trimming cost V 2 bases and J 7 bases, with 14 bases left between them. CDR3 bases: TGTGCCAGCAGCCAATTTATGTCGGGGTCTGGCTACACCTTC. Translated: CASSQFMSGSGYTF.

This clone was found once. The rearrangement links TRBV7-8 to TRBJ2-7; D may be TRBD1 (6 bases). Germline CDR1 reads SGHVS; CDR2 reads FQNEAQ. With 1 base removed from V and 3 bases from J, the gap between germline ends came to 13 bases. The CDR3 has 15 amino acids. CDR3 region: CASSLGVRGDYEQYF. The CDR3 nucleotides read TGTGCCAGCAGCTTAGGTGTCAGGGGAGACTACGAGCAGTACTTC.

This rearrangement joins TRBV19 to TRBJ1-1; perhaps TRBD1 as D (5 bases). V was trimmed by 3 bases and J by 3 bases, leaving 11 bases between them. The CDR3 extends over 14 amino acids. Germline lookup yields CDR1 LNHDA and CDR2 SQIVND (reference sequence). CDR3 bases: TGTGCCAGTAGTATTGAACCGGGGGACACTGAAGCTTTCTTT. Translation gives CASSIEPGDTEAFF.

V gene TRBV4-1 combines with J gene TRBJ2-3; unclear D gene. Germline V gene data show CDR1 as MGHRA and CDR2 as YSYEKL. Deletions cut 4 bases from V and 5 bases from J, with 7 bases between. This CDR3 has 12 residues. DNA for the CDR3: TGCGCCAGCAGCCCCCCAGGAGATACGCAGTATTTT. Its protein is CASSPPGDTQYF.

Regarding this clone: One end of the junction varies from germline; a read error may be responsible. The genes are TRBV5-8 and TRBJ1-4; the match to TRBD1 covers 7 bases. Germline V lookup: CDR1 SGHTS, CDR2 YDEGEE. CDR3 length: 11 residues. The CDR3 region has the DNA TGTGCCAGCAGCCTTGGAGCAGGGGGTCGTTTT. It is translated as CASSLGAGGRF.

The chain carries TRBV27 and TRBJ1-1; D remains ambiguous. V was shortened by 7 bases and J by 4 bases, with 16 bases between the two germline ends. CDR1 is MNHEY and CDR2 is SMNVEV in the germline V gene (reference sequence). The CDR3 covers 14 residues. CDR3 protein: CASNPKASGTEAFF. CDR3 DNA sequence: TGTGCCAGCAACCCTAAGGCGTCTGGCACTGAAGCTTTCTTT.

CDR3 sequence reads: CASGGDSYNEQFF. The DNA for the CDR3 is TGTGCCAGCGGCGGGGATTCCTACAATGAGCAGTTCTTC. This chain joins TRBV27 and TRBJ2-1; D may be TRBD2 (6 bases). In germline, CDR1 is MNHEY, CDR2 SMNVEV (reference sequence). The CDR3 totals 13 residues. Trimming shortened V by 8 bases and J by 1 base, and 9 bases separated the two germline ends.

This clone was detected only a few times. The gene calls are TRBV10-3 and TRBJ1-2; 9 nucleotides agree with TRBD1. Germline-derived CDR1 and CDR2 are ENHRY and SYGVKD. The V gene end was trimmed by 6 bases and the J gene end by 4 bases; junction bases not matched to a gene: 9. The CDR3 totals 15 residues. This CDR3 is CAISSGTGFGYGYTF. The CDR3 DNA follows: TGTGCCATCAGCTCCGGGACAGGGTTCGGCTATGGCTACACCTTC.

The chain employs TRBV2 and TRBJ1-5; 9 nucleotides line up with TRBD1. Germline V CDR1 and CDR2: SNHLY, FYNNEI. The CDR3 is made up of 18 amino acids. The trim removed 5 bases at V and 2 bases at J, leaving 13 bases unmatched. The CDR3 sequence is CASSWDRESYLRNQPQHF. In DNA form, the CDR3 reads TGTGCCAGCAGTTGGGACAGGGAGAGCTATTTGCGCAATCAGCCCCAGCATTTT.

This clone was seen only once. J is TRBJ1-3 and V is TRBV10-2, with D unresolved. CDR1 is WSHSY, CDR2 SAAADI, per germline. V was shortened by 5 bases and J by 0 bases, with 17 bases between the two germline ends. This CDR3 contains 17 residues. The CDR3 DNA reads as TGCGCCAGCAGTACCTCCGGGTCAGTTTTCTCTGGAAACACCATATATTTT. The encoded protein is CASSTSGSVFSGNTIYF.

The chain employs TRBV4-1 and TRBJ1-2; D possibly corresponds to TRBD1 (6 bases). Germline V gives CDR1 MGHRA, CDR2 YSYEKL. There are 15 residues in the CDR3. Trimming removed 4 bases at V and 4 bases at J, with 16 bases between. CDR3 residues: CASSLLIGGGYGYTF. CDR3 in DNA: TGCGCCAGCAGCCTCCTAATAGGGGGTGGCTATGGCTACACCTTC.

The chain recombines TRBV5-1 with TRBJ2-1, with 11 nucleotides matching TRBD2. J lost 2 bases, V lost 1 base, and 2 bases had no gene match. This CDR3 spans 16 amino acids. The germline V gene has CDR1 SGHRS and CDR2 YFSETQ. CDR3 nucleotide sequence: TGCGCCAGCAGCTTGACTAGCGGGGGAACCTACAATGAGCAGTTCTTC. It encodes CASSLTSGGTYNEQFF.

The rearrangement links TRBV5-6 to TRBJ2-4, with TRBD2 matching 7 bases. The CDR3 is 17 amino acids. V lost 0 bases and J lost 2; bases outside the gene matches: 8. CDR1 is SGHDT, CDR2 YYEEEE, per germline. The CDR3 reads CASSLARELATKNIQYF. The CDR3 DNA is TGTGCCAGCAGCTTGGCGCGGGAGTTAGCGACCAAAAACATTCAGTACTTC. Looking up the rest from reference TRBV5-6 and TRBJ2-4 gives the full variable domain: DAGVTQSPTHLIKTRGQQVTLRCSPKSGHDTVSWYQQALGQGPQFIFQYYEEEERQRGNFPDRFSGHQFPNYSSELNVNALLLGDSALYLCASSLARELATKNIQYFGAGTRLSVL.